This TCR beta chain originates from a study of CD8 T cells in ankylosing spondylitis (dated 2017 in TCRdb). Regarding the research as a whole: To find TCR variants linked to disease, the study profiled T cell receptor beta repertoires in ankylosing spondylitis patients and healthy donors. The whole study cohort included over a hundred healthy donors and roughly 24 ankylosing spondylitis patients. Peripheral blood samples were taken, and synovial fluid was additionally collected from ankylosing spondylitis patients. Overall study outcomes, separate from this receptor: Some TCR beta motif variants had previously been reported in synovial fluid and blood of reactive arthritis patients, which suggested common disease-initiation mechanisms. The disease-linked clones were reported to be significantly enriched in matched synovial fluid samples from ankylosing spondylitis patients. The disease-linked clones showed a CD8+ phenotype and occurred at relatively low frequencies in peripheral blood. Blood from ankylosing spondylitis patients appeared to be characterized by a TCR beta motif made up of about 8 highly homologous amino acid variants.

The instrument given in TCRdb is Illumina HiSeq 2500. Quantitative 5'-RACE with molecular barcodes was used to prepare TCR beta libraries. In the source study's methods: Disease-linked TCR variants were identified with a new computational method built on a probabilistic model of VDJ rearrangement. TCRdb ran its own pipeline on the public reads, namely fastp trimming at Q25 and MiXCR clone calling, and kept in-frame beta chains. CDR3 protein sequences are deduplicated, and each keeps its most common genes and DNA. The V and J calls and clone size are TCRdb's, not the authors'. For this sample there are under 150,000 distinct CDR3 sequences; roughly 17% appear just once. The ten largest make up roughly a third of the sample. Concerning this clonotype itself: The antigen this receptor binds is unknown. Base qualities were left out, and no much larger clone turns up one base away.

CDR1 is given as MGHRA and CDR2 as YSYEKL, both from the germline V gene. Spanning cysteine to phenylalanine, the CDR3 consists of 14 amino acids. Only the CDR3 DNA is retained, 42 bases long and in frame from the first base. Ends trimmed: V by 1 base, J by 4 bases; bases unmatched to a gene: 3. Sequences were obtained from blood, either unsorted or a sorted T cell fraction (not recorded which). This receptor was identified in a male donor with ankylosing spondylitis. The rearranged segments are TRBV4-1 and TRBJ2-5; the central 7 bases match TRBD2. CDR3 region: CASSQVGGIETQYF. The DNA sequence is as follows: TGCGCCAGCAGCCAAGTGGGGGGGATAGAGACCCAGTACTTC.